A single sample is the source of the 19 T cell receptor beta chains below, sequenced in a study of T-cell reconstitution after alpha-beta-depleted transplantation in children. TCRbeta library preparation incorporated unique molecular identifiers. TCRdb passed the PCR reads through MiXCR, listing each CDR3 protein once. Among about 230,000 distinct CDR3 sequences, roughly a tenth were seen once, and the ten largest hold about 5.4%. The sample in question was PBMCs from the stem cell graft donor, obtained from the stem cell graft. The receptors shown here come from a human donor who donated a stem cell graft to a child with SCID.

This clonotype has at least ten counts. J is TRBJ2-2 and V is TRBV21-1. TRBV21-1 is a listed pseudogene. The CDR3 covers 13 residues. The CDR3 DNA reads as TGTGCCAGCAGCAAAGGACACACCGGGGAGCTGTTTTTT. Translation: CASSKGHTGELFF.

This clonotype was counted at least ten times. V usage is TRBV7-2 and J usage is TRBJ2-7, with D unclear. Trimming cost V 5 bases and J 1 base, with 9 bases left between them. CDR1 and CDR2 from the germline V gene are SGHTA and FQGNSA. The CDR3 runs 13 residues. The CDR3 DNA sequence: TGTGCCAGCAGCCTTCGGGCGTCCTACGAGCAGTACTTC. Protein sequence: CASSLRASYEQYF.

V gene TRBV7-9 combines with J gene TRBJ1-2; 10 bases line up with TRBD1. CDR1 and CDR2 (germline): SEHNR, FQNEAQ (reference sequence). The ends lost 2 bases at V and 8 bases at J; junction bases unmatched: 11. CDR3 length equals 16 residues. The CDR3 sequence is CASSLPPGTGDEGYTF. CDR3 nucleotides: TGTGCCAGCAGCTTACCCCCCGGGACAGGGGATGAAGGCTACACCTTC.

This clonotype was counted many times. The chain is built from TRBV20-1 and TRBJ1-5, with a weak D call TRBD1 (5 bases). The V gene lost 6 bases and the J gene lost 7 bases, with 16 bases spanning the gap. In germline, CDR1 is DFQATT, CDR2 SNEGSKA (reference sequence). The CDR3 has 13 residues. The CDR3 spells CSAPQGQHQPQHF. CDR3 DNA: TGCAGTGCCCCTCAGGGCCAACACCAGCCCCAGCATTTT.

This clonotype was seen repeatedly, ten times or more. V and J are TRBV5-1 and TRBJ2-2; 8 bases fit TRBD1. After removal of 0 bases from V and 4 bases from J, the junction contained 8 bases not matched to a gene. The CDR3 covers 17 residues. CDR1 and CDR2 from the germline V gene are SGHRS and YFSETQ. In DNA, the CDR3 is TGCGCCAGCAGCTTGGCCGAGTCGACAGGGGTCACCGGGGAGCTGTTTTTT. Protein: CASSLAESTGVTGELFF.

This clonotype was seen at least ten times. The chain couples TRBV20-1 to TRBJ2-1; D might be TRBD1 or TRBD2, each matching 5 bases. There are 11 residues in the CDR3. Germline CDR1 DFQATT, CDR2 SNEGSKA (reference sequence). V lost 7 bases, J lost 6 bases, and 10 bases lay in between. The CDR3 region has the DNA TGCAGTGTGGGACCATTCAATGAGCAGTTCTTC. Translated: CSVGPFNEQFF.

This clonotype was counted a few times. The chain has TRBV11-2 and TRBJ2-5, with 11 bases aligning to TRBD2. The CDR3 covers 15 residues. V shed 7 bases and J 7 bases; nucleotides not matched to a gene: 11. The germline gives CDR1 SGHAT, CDR2 FQNNGV. The CDR3 nucleotides are TGTGCCAGCAACCCTAGCGGGGGGTGGTCCGTGACCCAGTACTTC. Its protein product is CASNPSGGWSVTQYF.

The V gene is TRBV7-7, the J gene TRBJ2-3; the D gene is possibly TRBD1 (5 bases). V lost 5 bases and J lost 2, with 14 bases in between. Germline V gene data show CDR1 as SSHAT and CDR2 as FNYEAQ (reference sequence). This CDR3 has 15 residues. The CDR3 bases are TGTGCCAGCAGCCCAACGCAGGGTATCACAGATACGCAGTATTTT. Encoded protein: CASSPTQGITDTQYF.

This clonotype was counted at least ten times. The rearrangement joins TRBV19 to TRBJ1-3; no firm D call. With 8 bases removed from V and 0 bases from J, the gap between germline ends came to 17 bases. CDR1 and CDR2 (germline): LNHDA, SQIVND (reference sequence). The CDR3 is 16 amino acids. The CDR3 loop is CASGKPAGPSGNTIYF. CDR3 bases: TGTGCCAGTGGTAAGCCGGCAGGACCCTCTGGAAACACCATATATTTT.

This rearrangement joins TRBV7-9 to TRBJ2-6; D unresolved. This CDR3 spans 15 amino acids. Germline V lookup: CDR1 SEHNR, CDR2 FQNEAQ (reference sequence). The germline V and J ends were trimmed by 5 bases and 4 bases, with 12 bases remaining between them. The CDR3 coding sequence is TGTGCCAGCAGCCGTCGAGTATGGGGGGCCAACGTCCTGACTTTC. It specifies CASSRRVWGANVLTF.

The chain is built from TRBV15 and TRBJ2-1, with a weak D call TRBD2 (5 bases). The germline gives CDR1 LNHNV, CDR2 YYDKDF (reference sequence). Trimming left V 0 bases short and J 4 bases short, with 10 bases between. The CDR3 loop spans 15 amino acids. This CDR3 is CATSRDPLAYNEQFF. CDR3 nucleotides: TGTGCCACCAGCAGAGATCCCCTAGCTTACAATGAGCAGTTCTTC. Drawing the rest from reference TRBV15 and TRBJ2-1, the complete variable domain is DAMVIQNPRYQVTQFGKPVTLSCSQTLNHNVMYWYQQKSSQAPKLLFHYYDKDFNNEADTPDNFQSRRPNTSFCFLDIRSPGLGDTAMYLCATSRDPLAYNEQFFGPGTRLTVL.

This clonotype was counted a few times. The chain employs TRBV10-3 and TRBJ1-6; no firm D call. Germline V lookup: CDR1 ENHRY, CDR2 SYGVKD. The ends were cut back, 3 bases at V and 9 bases at J, with 12 bases in the middle. This CDR3 region has 14 residues. CDR3 DNA sequence: TGTGCCATCAGTGACAGGCTAAGCGGTTCACCCCTCCACTTT. It yields the protein CAISDRLSGSPLHF.

Comment on this clonotype: This may come from a read error, since a much larger clone is one base off. The rearrangement joins TRBV12-3 or TRBV12-4 to TRBJ2-7; D is uncertain. This CDR3 contains 12 residues. V gave up 4 bases and J gave up 3 bases, with 7 bases separating them. For the CDR3, the DNA is TGTGCCAGCAGTTCGATCAACTACGAGCAGTACTTC. Translating gives CASSSINYEQYF.

This clonotype was picked up a small number of times. The chain combines TRBV12-3 or TRBV12-4 with TRBJ2-3; 11 bases agree with TRBD1. Trimming at V came to 2 bases and at J to 3 bases, leaving 1 base not matched to a gene. This CDR3 has 15 amino acids. As DNA, the CDR3 is TGTGCCAGCAGTTTATGGGACAGGGGGACAGATACGCAGTATTTT. Its translation is CASSLWDRGTDTQYF.

This clonotype was seen more than once but under ten times. The chain carries TRBV5-6 and TRBJ1-1, with D possibly being TRBD1 (6 bases). The V and J ends lost 3 bases and 3 bases respectively, with 12 bases between them. Germline loops: CDR1 SGHDT, CDR2 YYEEEE. The CDR3 runs to 14 residues. CDR3 sequence: CASSSFRGYTEAFF. CDR3 coding DNA: TGTGCCAGCAGCTCTTTCAGGGGCTACACTGAAGCTTTCTTT.

This clonotype has a count of ten or more. The chain links TRBV20-1 to TRBJ1-4; 7 nucleotides line up with TRBD1. This CDR3 is 15 amino acids long. V shed 0 bases, J shed 8 bases, and the junction held 9 bases outside the gene matches. Germline V gives CDR1 DFQATT, CDR2 SNEGSKA (reference sequence). CDR3 loop: CSARDPFTGEEKLFF. The CDR3 DNA reads TGCAGTGCTAGAGATCCGTTTACAGGGGAGGAAAAACTGTTTTTT.

The chain has TRBV19 and TRBJ1-1; possibly TRBD1 for D (5 bases). The V end was cut by 5 bases, the J end by 1 base, with 17 bases between. There are 16 residues in the CDR3. CDR1 is LNHDA and CDR2 is SQIVND in the germline V gene (reference sequence). In nucleotides, the CDR3 is TGTGCCAGTAGTGGGTGGGGCGGGCCTTCGAACACTGAAGCTTTCTTT. Protein sequence: CASSGWGGPSNTEAFF.

This clonotype was observed at least ten times. CDR3 amino acids: CASSLEGPSPLHF. The DNA of the CDR3 is TGTGCCAGCAGCTTAGAGGGTCCCTCACCCCTCCACTTT. The chain employs TRBV7-6 and TRBJ1-6; D unresolved. The germline V and J ends were trimmed by 1 base and 10 bases, with 8 bases remaining between them. This CDR3 is 13 amino acids long. Germline CDR1 reads SGHVS; CDR2 reads FNYEAQ.

This clonotype was detected ten times or more. The rearrangement joins TRBV12-3 or TRBV12-4 to TRBJ1-2, with TRBD1 matching 7 bases. The CDR3 sequence is 14 residues long. V shed 1 base, J shed 4 bases, and the junction held 3 bases outside the gene matches. CDR3 in DNA: TGTGCCAGCAGTTTAGTGGGACAGCTCTATGGCTACACCTTC. This gives the protein CASSLVGQLYGYTF.